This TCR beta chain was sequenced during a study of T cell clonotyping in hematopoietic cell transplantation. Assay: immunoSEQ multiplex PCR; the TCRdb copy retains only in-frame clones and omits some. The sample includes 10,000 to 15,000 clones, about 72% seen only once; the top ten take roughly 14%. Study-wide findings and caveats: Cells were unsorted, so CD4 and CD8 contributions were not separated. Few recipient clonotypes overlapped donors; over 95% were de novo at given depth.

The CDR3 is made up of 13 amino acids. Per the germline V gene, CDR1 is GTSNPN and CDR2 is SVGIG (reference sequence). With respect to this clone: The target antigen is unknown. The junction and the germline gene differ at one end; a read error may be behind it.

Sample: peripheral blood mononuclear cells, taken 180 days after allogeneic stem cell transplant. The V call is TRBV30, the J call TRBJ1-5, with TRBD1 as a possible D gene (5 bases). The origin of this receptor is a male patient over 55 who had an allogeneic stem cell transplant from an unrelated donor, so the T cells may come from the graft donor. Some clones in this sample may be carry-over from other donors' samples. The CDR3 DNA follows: TGTGCCTGGACAACGAGGGGCAACCAGCCCCAGCATTTT. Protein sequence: CAWTTRGNQPQHF.